This T cell receptor beta chain was retrieved from a study of read filtering for tumor transcriptome and immune sequencing. The study, taken as a whole, reports: Sorted CD138-negative bone marrow cells were not purified T cells.

Germline V CDR1 and CDR2: SGHTA, FQGNSA. V was clipped by 2 bases and J by 5 bases, with 8 bases between them. The CDR3 runs 13 residues. A note on this clonotype: Its specificity is unknown.

The library was built from roughly 400 ng RNA with molecular barcoded adaptors for alpha/delta and beta/gamma chains. TCRdb re-analysed the reads in MiXCR, keeping a single row per CDR3 protein. The table lists about 35,000 distinct CDR3 sequences, roughly an eighth of them singletons. The receptor comes from a donor over 35 with multiple myeloma. The chain recombines TRBV7-2 with TRBJ2-3, with D possibly being TRBD1 (6 bases). The sample consisted of a population of CD138-negative cells sorted from bone marrow. CDR3 coding DNA: TGTGCCAGCAGCTTACAAGGGGGAGATACGCAGTATTTT. Translating it yields CASSLQGGDTQYF.